This T cell receptor (beta chain) originates from a study of T cell repertoires in cytomegalovirus infection (dated by TCRdb to between 2017 and 2020). In the study overall: Recently identified HLA-C-restricted CMV epitopes, whose presentation resists viral immunomodulation, were targeted by peptide stimulations together with well-studied HLA-B-restricted epitopes. The HLA type of each donor mattered for the analysis, because public TCR beta signatures pointed to carriage of CMV infection along with the matching HLA type. Broad study findings and their caveats: In both this cohort and an independent roughly 350-donor cohort, the cumulative frequency of public TCR beta family members distinguished carriers of CMV infection plus the relevant HLA type. The ex vivo response was dominated by HLA-C-restricted CMV-specific TCR beta clonotypes, which also provided the single most frequent clonotype in two of eight donors.

At least ten counts were recorded for this clonotype. Which antigen it targets is not known. Qualities for individual bases were not recorded, and no much larger clone is one base off. Instrument used: Illumina HiSeq 1500. In-frame beta chains were kept once TCRdb had trimmed the public reads at Q25 with fastp and called clones with MiXCR. Records with the same CDR3 protein are collapsed into one entry carrying the most frequent genes and DNA. A total of around 310,000 distinct CDR3 sequences appear in this sample, roughly 28% of them only once. 20% of the sample comes from the top ten. The sample's treatment or condition, from its label and the paper: in vitro stimulation with specific CMV peptide epitopes to enrich CMV-specific T cells. V gives up 5 bases and J gives up 1 base, and the segment between their germline ends measures 21 bases. The CDR3 has 17 amino acids, counting the end cysteine and phenylalanine. The entry retains the CDR3 DNA only, 51 bases that are in frame from base 1. The germline V gene encodes CDR1 SGHTA and CDR2 FQGNSA.

The rearrangement combines TRBV7-2 with TRBJ2-7; TRBD1 might be the D gene, on 5 matching bases. The TCR comes from a human donor in good health (CMV status not recorded). Some clones in this sample may be carry-over from other donors' samples. Sequenced material: cultured PBMCs, taken from culture after CMV antigen stimulation. The DNA is as follows: TGTGCCAGCAGCCTCTCACCTGTTAAAGGGGATTCCTACGAGCAGTACTTC. Its protein product is CASSLSPVKGDSYEQYF. With all but the CDR3 taken from the reference TRBV7-2 and TRBJ2-7 genes, the full variable domain is: GAGVSQSPSNKVTEKGKDVELRCDPISGHTALYWYRQSLGQGLEFLIYFQGNSAPDKSGLPSDRFSAERTGGSVSTLTIQRTQQEDSAVYLCASSLSPVKGDSYEQYFGPGTRLTVT.